This entry describes one T cell receptor (beta chain). The target of this receptor is not known. Base quality data are lacking; no much larger clone is found one base away. This specimen comes from a study of Graves' ophthalmopathy and Graves' hyperthyroidism listed by TCRdb under 2018. In the study overall: Peripheral blood samples were taken at the time of initial diagnosis, before any treatment was given. An independent validation cohort was composed of some 19 hyperthyroidism patients and 15 to 17 patients who later progressed from hyperthyroidism to ophthalmopathy. After sampling, hyperthyroidism patients received methimazole starting at 30 mg daily, and ophthalmopathy patients received high-dose intravenous methylprednisolone. In over 5 hyperthyroidism patients, the T-cell repertoire of thyroid tissue was compared with the T-cell repertoire of blood. In total, around 140 blood samples were TCR-sequenced: around 42 ophthalmopathy, under 85 hyperthyroidism and roughly 17 hyperthyroidism-to-ophthalmopathy patients. To explore V-J signatures that distinguish ophthalmopathy from hyperthyroidism, a discovery set of about a hundred patients was enrolled, made up of 43 with ophthalmopathy and 55 to 65 with stable hyperthyroidism. The study used TCR beta repertoire signatures to distinguish Graves' ophthalmopathy from Graves' hyperthyroidism and to predict progression to ophthalmopathy.

Overall study outcomes, separate from this receptor: Sample size was not statistically predetermined, and group allocation was not concealed from the investigators. Most expanded thyroid clonotypes with a frequency above 0.001 also appeared in blood, which suggests that blood repertoires may reflect the immune response in the thyroid. The 13-signature model separated ophthalmopathy from stable hyperthyroidism with roughly 88% sensitivity and 81% to 82% specificity in cross-validation, and 80%/75% in the test set. In validation, the model predicted ophthalmopathy progression with nearly 71% sensitivity and less than 80% specificity; about a dozen predicted patients were CT-confirmed with GO in a median of approximately 6.5 months.

TCR beta CDR3 regions were amplified from RNA transcripts for repertoire sequencing. A first-round RT-PCR used HTBI primers with the Qiagen OneStep RT-PCR kit, followed by a second-round multiplex PCR, size selection and purification. Libraries were sequenced on an Illumina HiSeq2000 using paired-end 100 bp reads. For the original study's pipeline: SOAPnuke was used to process the reads, throwing out any read that had adapters, had uncalled bases, had a mean Phred below 15, or lacked an exact constant-primer or identifier match. COPE v1.2.5 was used to merge high-quality paired reads. Clonotypes were defined as unique nucleotide sequences and were aligned to IMGT TRB V, D and J references using MiTCR v1.1. Analysis was restricted to V-J combinations with a frequency above 0.0001, which covered about 99% of repertoires. A TCR clonal expansion and chaos score per V-J combination was defined as the ratio of F50 clonal expansion to chaos observed in the TCRdist matrix. Welch's t-statistics and random forest were used to narrow the features down to around 12 V-J combinations, which were then fed into a naive Bayes classifier. Thyroid-blood repertoire similarity was quantified with the Morisita-Horn index. TCRdb trimmed public reads at Q25 via fastp, called clones via MiXCR and kept in-frame beta chains. Here each entry gathers all rows of one CDR3 protein and keeps the most common genes and DNA. The V and J calls shown here were made by TCRdb, not taken from the authors' results. In this sample the table shows roughly 50,000 distinct CDR3 sequences, 50% to 65% of which occur a single time. The ten largest clonotypes hold 20% to 25% of the sample.

Ophthalmopathy patients had moderately to severely active disease, Clinical Activity Score of at least 3, NOSPECS grade of at least 4, and disease duration under 3 months. Anyone with other autoimmune diseases, uncontrolled infections, pregnancy or lactation was excluded from the study. Diagnosis was based on clinical symptoms, serum thyroxine, TRAb, thyroid ultrasound and orbital computed tomography. PBMCs were isolated from more than 8 ml of fresh peripheral blood by Ficoll-Paque density gradient centrifugation. Total RNA was extracted using Trizol reagent, and RNA quality was checked on an Agilent 2100 Bioanalyzer. The source material was peripheral blood. The receptor comes from an adult man with Graves' ophthalmopathy.

At the DNA level, the sequence is TGTGCCAGCAGCTTCGCGATCGTAGGAAGGGATACGCAGTATTTT. The resulting protein is CASSFAIVGRDTQYF. The sequence is built from TRBV5-6 and TRBJ2-3; there is no confident call for the D gene. The CDR3 holds 15 amino acids from the cysteine to the phenylalanine. Only CDR3 DNA is held: 45 bases, read in frame from base 1. The germline V gene gives CDR1 as SGHDT and CDR2 as YYEEEE. The germline ends are 16 bases apart after V is trimmed by 2 bases and J by 6 bases.